These 10 T cell receptor beta chains came from one sample sequenced in a study of blood T cell repertoires in COVID-19. The assay was immunoSEQ multiplex PCR, and TCRdb's table has in-frame clones only and misses some. The repertoire holds approximately 86,000 clones, 80% seen once, with 10% in the top ten. Sequences were obtained from peripheral blood. The origin of the receptors is a woman aged 65 to 85 with acute or convalescent COVID-19.

The CDR3 DNA is TGTGCCAGCAGCCCTGGACAGGTCGTCACCTACAATGAGCAGTTCTTC. This codes for CASSPGQVVTYNEQFF. V is TRBV7-3 and J is TRBJ2-1; TRBD1 matches at 7 bases. This CDR3 spans 16 amino acids. V lost 5 bases, J lost 2 bases, and 9 bases stayed unmatched. The V gene's germline CDR1 is SGHTA and CDR2 FQGTGA.

This clone showed up many times. The chain links TRBV9 to TRBJ2-1, with 11 bases matching TRBD2. Trimming removed 0 bases from V and 5 bases from J; junction bases left unmatched: 10. Germline V gene data show CDR1 as SGDLS and CDR2 as YYNGEE. CDR3 length: 18 amino acids. DNA of the CDR3: TGTGCCAGCAGCGTAGCCCCGTGGCTAGCGGGGGGTAACAATGAGCAGTTCTTC. As protein: CASSVAPWLAGGNNEQFF.

V usage is TRBV6-6 and J usage is TRBJ1-3, with D unresolved. Germline CDR1 and CDR2: MNHNY and SVGAGI (reference sequence). V was cut by 7 bases and J by 1 base, with 11 bases left in between. This CDR3 is built from 14 residues. The CDR3 protein is CASTTGGSGNTIYF. DNA of the CDR3: TGTGCCAGCACCACCGGCGGGTCTGGAAACACCATATATTTT.

The chain recombines TRBV18 with TRBJ1-2; possible D gene TRBD1, 5 bases. The CDR3 has 15 residues. V lost 0 bases to trimming and J lost 0 bases, with 8 bases between them. Germline V gene sequence: CDR1 KGHSH, CDR2 LQKENI. For the CDR3, the DNA is TGTGCCAGCTCACCACCGCCGGGGGCTAACTATGGCTACACCTTC. Encoded protein: CASSPPPGANYGYTF. Complete variable domain (other parts from reference TRBV18 and TRBJ1-2): NAGVMQNPRHLVRRRGQEARLRCSPMKGHSHVYWYRQLPEEGLKFMVYLQKENIIDESGMPKERFSAEFPKEGPSILRIQQVVRGDSAAYFCASSPPPGANYGYTFGSGTRLTVV.

Only a few counts were recorded for this clone. V and J are TRBV6-1 and TRBJ1-5; D is perhaps TRBD1 (5 bases). Germline values: CDR1 MNHNS, CDR2 SASEGT. CDR3 length equals 17 residues. V was trimmed by 2 bases and J by 1 base, leaving 15 bases between them. The CDR3 here is CASSEMAMGLSNQPQHF. The CDR3 DNA reads as TGTGCCAGCAGTGAAATGGCTATGGGACTGAGCAATCAGCCCCAGCATTTT.

The chain is built from TRBV23-1 and TRBJ2-7, with a tentative D call TRBD1 (5 bases). Being an ORF, TRBV23-1 has a function that is uncertain. V was cut by 6 bases and J by 12 bases, with 15 bases left in between. The CDR3 is 11 amino acids. CDR3 DNA: TGCGCCAGCAGCTATCCGGACATGGGGTACTTC. Its protein is CASSYPDMGYF.

Comments on this clone: One junction end does not reproduce the germline sequence, and a read error may be involved. This sequence joins TRBV28 and TRBJ1-2, with D possibly matching TRBD1 (5 bases). The CDR3 consists of 12 residues. Germline V gene data show CDR1 as MDHEN and CDR2 as SYDVKM. The CDR3 DNA follows: TGTGCCAGCACCACCCGAGCCCCCAGGGTGGCCTTC. This sequence encodes CASTTRAPRVAF.

This clone was observed once. The CDR3 DNA reads TGTGCCAGCAGCGTAGGACCCGGGGATGGGGAGACCCAGTACTTC. Translated, it gives CASSVGPGDGETQYF. The V gene is TRBV9, the J gene TRBJ2-5, with D maybe TRBD2 (5 bases). The V end was cut by 0 bases, the J end by 5 bases, with 14 bases between. Germline values: CDR1 SGDLS, CDR2 YYNGEE. The CDR3 consists of 15 residues. Based on the CDR3 plus reference TRBV9 and TRBJ2-5, the full variable domain is DSGVTQTPKHLITATGQRVTLRCSPRSGDLSVYWYQQSLDQGLQFLIQYYNGEERAKGNILERFSAQQFPDLHSELNLSSLELGDSALYFCASSVGPGDGETQYFGPGTRLLVL.

The CDR3 sequence: CASSLAFTGTANEKLFF. In DNA, the CDR3 is TGTGCCAGCAGCTTGGCGTTTACCGGGACAGCCAATGAAAAACTGTTTTTT. V usage is TRBV5-5 and J usage is TRBJ1-4, with 7 positions matching TRBD1. Germline values: CDR1 SGHKS, CDR2 YYEKEE (reference sequence). The V segment lost 0 bases and the J segment 5 bases; nucleotides outside the gene matches: 10. This CDR3 comprises 17 residues.

V and J are TRBV7-3 and TRBJ2-1, with no clear D. V lost 0 bases and J lost 10, with 7 bases in between. CDR1 and CDR2 from the germline V gene are SGHTA and FQGTGA. The CDR3 is made up of 12 amino acids. The CDR3 sequence: CASSLTRGEQFF. The CDR3 DNA is TGTGCCAGCAGCTTAACTAGAGGAGAGCAGTTCTTC.